This TCR beta chain derives from a study of patients and donors after allogeneic stem cell transplantation. There are 16 residues in the CDR3. V gave up 2 bases and J gave up 0 bases, with 14 bases separating them. In germline, CDR1 is GTSNPN, CDR2 SVGIG (reference sequence). Each CDR3 protein gets one entry after TCRdb re-called the RT-PCR reads with MiXCR. The data hold approximately 31,000 distinct CDR3 sequences, with around 33% observed a single time. This clonotype was sampled from a human donor who was either an allogeneic HSCT recipient or a stem cell or donor lymphocyte infusion donor (not recorded which). It is not recorded whose cells these are; they may come from a transplant donor. The chain couples TRBV30 to TRBJ1-3; no reliable D call. The source material was blood, either unsorted or a sorted T cell fraction (not recorded which). The CDR3 DNA follows: TGTGCCTGGAGTAGGCCCCGACGCTACTCTGGAAACACCATATATTTT. This sequence encodes CAWSRPRRYSGNTIYF.